This T cell receptor (beta chain) emerged from a study of beta chain features in type 1 diabetes. This CDR3 spans 12 amino acids. CDR1 and CDR2 from the germline V gene are SGHDT and YYEEEE. Between the trimmed V and J ends, which lost 1 base and 6 bases, there was a span of 8 bases. The whole isolated RNA underwent reverse transcription, so sequencing captured expressed TCRB transcripts. Sequencing was performed with immunoSEQ multiplex PCR; in TCRdb, only in-frame clones are kept and a portion is missing. The sample has hundreds of thousands of clones, 11% to 15% seen once. Whole-study results and caveats: When Type 1 diabetes patients were examined, their TCRB CDR3s proved moderately but significantly shorter in all four CD4+ subsets.

To note about this clone: What it binds is not known.

This chain connects TRBV5-6 to TRBJ2-7; D possibly matches TRBD1 or TRBD2 (5 bases each). The receptor's source is a man aged 18 to 30 with type 1 diabetes. The sequencing sample was made of naive CD4+ T cells from blood. CDR3 DNA: TGTGCCAGCAGCTTGTCGGGGCCCGAGCAGTACTTC. Protein sequence: CASSLSGPEQYF.